The clone carrying this T cell receptor beta chain was seen many times. This CDR3 spans 15 amino acids. CDR1 KGHSY and CDR2 FQNENV come from the germline V gene. Deletions cut 0 bases from V and 1 base from J, with 9 bases between. This sample was taken from a study of T-cell reconstitution after alpha-beta-depleted transplantation in children. A TCRbeta library incorporating unique molecular identifiers was prepared. TCRdb reprocessed the PCR reads via MiXCR and lists one record per CDR3 protein. The sample includes about 590,000 distinct CDR3 sequences, 10% to 15% seen only once; the top ten take roughly 2.3%.

The sequence was collected from a male patient under 18 who had a stem cell transplant for acute myeloid leukemia, so the T cells may come from the graft donor. The specimen comprised PBMCs, mostly from graft donor cells, sampled 360 days after TCRalphabeta/CD19-depleted stem cell transplant. The chain couples TRBV16 to TRBJ1-1, with D possibly matching TRBD1 (5 bases). The CDR3 DNA reads as TGTGCCAGCAGCCAATCGAACAGGTGGAACACTGAAGCTTTCTTT. It is translated as CASSQSNRWNTEAFF.